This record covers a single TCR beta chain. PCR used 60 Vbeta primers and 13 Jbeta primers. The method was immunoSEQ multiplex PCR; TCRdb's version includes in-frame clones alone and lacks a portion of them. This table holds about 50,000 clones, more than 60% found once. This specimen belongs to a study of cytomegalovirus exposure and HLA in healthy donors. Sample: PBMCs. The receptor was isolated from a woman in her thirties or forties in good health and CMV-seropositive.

DNA of the CDR3: TGCAGCGTCGAGACAGGGACCTACGAGCAGTACTTC. Residues: CSVETGTYEQYF. The chain employs TRBV29-1 and TRBJ2-7, with TRBD1 matching 7 bases. The CDR3 length is 12 residues. Germline-derived CDR1 and CDR2 are SQVTM and ANQGSEA. V was clipped by 6 bases and J by 2 bases; unmatched bases: 4.